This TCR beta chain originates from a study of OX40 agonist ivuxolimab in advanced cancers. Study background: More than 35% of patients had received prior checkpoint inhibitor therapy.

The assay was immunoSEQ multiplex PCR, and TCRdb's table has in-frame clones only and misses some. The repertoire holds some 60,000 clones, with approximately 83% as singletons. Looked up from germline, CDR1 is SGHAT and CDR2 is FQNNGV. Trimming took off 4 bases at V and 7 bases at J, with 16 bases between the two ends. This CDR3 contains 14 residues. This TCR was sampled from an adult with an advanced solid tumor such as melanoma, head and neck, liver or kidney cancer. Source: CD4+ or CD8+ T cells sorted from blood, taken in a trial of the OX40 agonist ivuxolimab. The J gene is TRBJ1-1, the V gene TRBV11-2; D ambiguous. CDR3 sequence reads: CASSYPLGFGEAFF. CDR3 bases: TGTGCCAGCAGCTATCCTTTGGGATTCGGTGAAGCTTTCTTT.